This passage covers 20 T cell receptor beta chains from one sample sequenced in a study of cytomegalovirus exposure and HLA in healthy donors. 13 Jbeta primers and 60 Vbeta primers were used for the PCR. Produced via immunoSEQ multiplex PCR; TCRdb's table is partial and in-frame only. The profile shows 150,000 to 200,000 clones, under 85% of them singletons. Material for sequencing was PBMCs. The receptors derive from a female donor in good health and CMV-seronegative.

This clone was picked up a small number of times. This chain uses TRBV6-5 with TRBJ1-4; D possibly corresponds to TRBD1 (5 bases). From germline, CDR1 is MNHEY and CDR2 SVGAGI. Trimming removed 2 bases at V and 10 bases at J, with 11 bases between. CDR3 length: 13 amino acids. The CDR3 coding sequence is TGTGCCAGCAGTTACGGTGCGGGGGGAAAACTGTTTTTT. The encoded protein is CASSYGAGGKLFF.

This chain joins TRBV9 and TRBJ2-3; 8 positions match TRBD1. The CDR3 runs 15 residues. The germline V gene encodes CDR1 SGDLS and CDR2 YYNGEE. The ends lost 4 bases at V and 2 bases at J; junction bases unmatched: 6. The DNA of the CDR3 is TGTGCCAGCAGCCCCGGGACAGGCTACACAGATACGCAGTATTTT. Translated, it gives CASSPGTGYTDTQYF.

CDR3 sequence: CASSVVGTNFYNEQFF. In DNA form, the CDR3 reads TGTGCCAGCAGCGTAGTTGGGACTAATTTTTACAATGAGCAGTTCTTC. This rearrangement joins TRBV9 to TRBJ2-1, with 7 nucleotides matching TRBD2. With 0 bases clipped from V and 4 bases from J, the junction kept 7 bases outside the gene matches. Germline loops: CDR1 SGDLS, CDR2 YYNGEE. The CDR3 has 16 amino acids. The full variable domain, completed using reference TRBV9 and TRBJ2-1, is DSGVTQTPKHLITATGQRVTLRCSPRSGDLSVYWYQQSLDQGLQFLIQYYNGEERAKGNILERFSAQQFPDLHSELNLSSLELGDSALYFCASSVVGTNFYNEQFFGPGTRLTVL.

There are a few counts of this clone. The V gene is TRBV29-1, the J gene TRBJ2-1; TRBD1 matches 7 bases. After removal of 7 bases from V and 9 bases from J, the junction contained 12 bases not matched to a gene. CDR1 and CDR2 (germline): SQVTM, ANQGSEA. The CDR3 is 13 amino acids. The CDR3: CSATGTAATEQFF. Here the CDR3 DNA reads TGCAGCGCTACCGGGACAGCGGCTACTGAGCAGTTCTTC.

The chain has TRBV5-1 and TRBJ2-1, with 16 bases that match TRBD2. The length of the CDR3 is 17 residues. The trim removed 4 bases at V and 11 bases at J, leaving 12 bases unmatched. Germline V gene data show CDR1 as SGHRS and CDR2 as YFSETQ. The CDR3 region has the DNA TGCGCCAGCAGCCCTGAGCCGGGACTAGCGGGAGGGCCGAAGCAGTTCTTC. This translates into CASSPEPGLAGGPKQFF.

V usage is TRBV7-9 and J usage is TRBJ1-2, with D perhaps TRBD1 (6 bases). In germline, CDR1 is SEHNR, CDR2 FQNEAQ (reference sequence). The CDR3 is 15 amino acids. The ends were cut back, 2 bases at V and 1 base at J, with 11 bases in the middle. This CDR3 is CASSLQRTDNYGYTF. Written as DNA, the CDR3 is TGTGCCAGCAGCTTACAAAGGACAGATAACTATGGCTACACCTTC.

The genes are TRBV19 and TRBJ1-5; TRBD1 aligns across 8 bases. V lost 2 bases and J lost 2; bases outside the gene matches: 2. CDR1 is LNHDA, CDR2 SQIVND, per germline (reference sequence). CDR3 length: 15 residues. In DNA, the CDR3 is TGTGCCAGTAGTATAACGGGACAGGGCAATCAGCCCCAGCATTTT. Translating gives CASSITGQGNQPQHF.

The chain couples TRBV9 to TRBJ2-3; TRBD2 aligns across 9 bases. The germline V gene encodes CDR1 SGDLS and CDR2 YYNGEE. The CDR3 is made up of 16 amino acids. V lost 2 bases, J lost 0 bases, and 4 bases stayed unmatched. CDR3 nucleotide sequence: TGTGCCAGCAGCGTCCCCCTAGCGGGGAGCACAGATACGCAGTATTTT. Translated: CASSVPLAGSTDTQYF.

The chain carries TRBV5-1 and TRBJ2-3; a weak D match, TRBD1 (8 bases). CDR1 and CDR2 (germline): SGHRS, YFSETQ. Trimming left V 5 bases short and J 5 bases short, with 30 bases between. The CDR3 totals 19 residues. The CDR3 sequence: CASREAYRGGSTGGDTQYF. CDR3 in DNA: TGCGCCAGCAGAGAGGCTTACCGCGGGGGAAGCACAGGGGGAGATACGCAGTATTTT.

This clone came up once. The chain links TRBV27 to TRBJ2-3; possibly TRBD2 for D (5 bases). Germline V lookup: CDR1 MNHEY, CDR2 SMNVEV (reference sequence). CDR3 length equals 15 residues. Trimming took 1 base from V and 2 from J, leaving 10 bases between them. CDR3 amino acids: CASSLYNGVTDTQYF. The CDR3 nucleotides are TGTGCCAGCAGTTTATATAACGGGGTCACAGATACGCAGTATTTT.

The CDR3 sequence: CASSLIDTENQPQHF. CDR3 sequence (DNA): TGTGCCAGCAGCTTAATCGACACAGAAAATCAGCCCCAGCATTTT. The V and J genes are TRBV7-2 and TRBJ1-5, with unresolved D. Germline V gives CDR1 SGHTA, CDR2 FQGNSA. This CDR3 has 15 residues. The germline V and J ends were trimmed by 2 bases and 4 bases, with 12 bases remaining between them.

V gene TRBV7-9 combines with J gene TRBJ1-3; D possibly corresponds to TRBD1 (5 bases). Trimming left V 2 bases short and J 0 bases short, with 11 bases between. The CDR3 length is 16 residues. Germline CDR1 reads SEHNR; CDR2 reads FQNEAQ (reference sequence). The CDR3 loop is CASSLKTADSGNTIYF. DNA of the CDR3: TGTGCCAGCAGCTTAAAGACAGCAGACTCTGGAAACACCATATATTTT.

V is TRBV30 and J is TRBJ2-1; D not resolved. CDR1 GTSNPN and CDR2 SVGIG come from the germline V gene (reference sequence). The CDR3 runs 13 residues. V lost 1 base and J lost 4, with 8 bases in between. The CDR3 DNA sequence: TGTGCCTGGAGTGCAGGCACGTACAATGAGCAGTTCTTC. Translation gives CAWSAGTYNEQFF.

The chain recombines TRBV4-1 with TRBJ2-1, with D possibly being TRBD2 (5 bases). The CDR3 covers 17 residues. V lost 0 bases and J lost 8, with 20 bases in between. Germline lookup yields CDR1 MGHRA and CDR2 YSYEKL. CDR3 DNA sequence: TGCGCCAGCAGCCAAGATTTGGCCCGGGGAGCGGTTGATGAGCAGTTCTTC. It codes for CASSQDLARGAVDEQFF.

V is TRBV7-2 and J is TRBJ2-1; 10 nucleotides align to TRBD1. The CDR3 spans 14 residues. The germline V gene has CDR1 SGHTA and CDR2 FQGNSA. V shed 1 base and J 10 bases; nucleotides not matched to a gene: 4. CDR3: CASSLGGTGDEQFF. CDR3 in DNA: TGTGCCAGCAGCTTAGGAGGGACAGGGGACGAGCAGTTCTTC.

The chain recombines TRBV6-5 with TRBJ2-5; 10 nucleotides line up with TRBD2. The V and J ends lost 7 bases and 5 bases, in that order; junction bases with no gene match: 10. Germline V gene data show CDR1 as MNHEY and CDR2 as SVGAGI. The CDR3 is 15 residues long. The CDR3 sequence: CASKWLAGGHETQYF. CDR3 DNA sequence: TGTGCCAGCAAGTGGTTAGCGGGGGGTCACGAGACCCAGTACTTC.

This rearrangement joins TRBV9 to TRBJ2-2; D gene ambiguous. This CDR3 is 16 amino acids long. Trimming shortened V by 4 bases and J by 2 bases, and 15 bases separated the two germline ends. The germline V gene has CDR1 SGDLS and CDR2 YYNGEE. The CDR3 loop reads CASSTPRGANTGELFF. The CDR3 DNA reads as TGTGCCAGCAGCACCCCTCGCGGAGCCAACACCGGGGAGCTGTTTTTT.

This chain uses TRBV30 with TRBJ2-7; 11 bases map to TRBD1. Unmatched junction bases numbered 9, after V lost 4 bases and J lost 4 bases. Germline loops: CDR1 GTSNPN, CDR2 SVGIG (reference sequence). This CDR3 region has 15 residues. The CDR3 region has the DNA TGTGCCTGGAAGGCCTCCGGGACAGGGGGTTACGAGCAGTACTTC. This sequence encodes CAWKASGTGGYEQYF.

This clone was observed a few times. The rearrangement joins TRBV6-1 to TRBJ2-7, with TRBD2 matching over 8 bases. The CDR3 has 13 residues. Per the germline V gene, CDR1 is MNHNS and CDR2 is SASEGT. After removal of 8 bases from V and 3 bases from J, the junction contained 6 bases not matched to a gene. The chain's CDR3 is CASAGSGGYEQYF. The CDR3 DNA reads TGTGCCAGCGCAGGGAGCGGGGGCTACGAGCAGTACTTC.

The chain couples TRBV15 to TRBJ2-1; TRBD2 aligns across 8 bases. V was clipped by 1 base and J by 1 base; unmatched bases: 6. The CDR3 has 17 amino acids. The germline V gene encodes CDR1 LNHNV and CDR2 YYDKDF (reference sequence). CDR3 loop: CATSRVEREWSYNEQFF. The CDR3 DNA is TGTGCCACCAGCAGAGTGGAGCGGGAGTGGTCCTACAATGAGCAGTTCTTC.